Below, 10 T cell receptor beta chains from the same sample are listed, as sequenced in a study of technical replicates of blood from several donors. TCRdb keeps only in-frame clones here, not all; method: immunoSEQ multiplex PCR. The sample comprises under 80,000 clones, approximately 92% of which are singletons, and under 0.5% rests with the top ten. Sequencing input: T cells isolated from PBMCs. Receptor source: a human donor in good health. Some clones in this sample may be carry-over from other donors' samples.

The CDR3 loop reads CARRDNPNTEAFF. The CDR3 bases are TGTGCCAGGAGGGACAACCCGAACACTGAAGCTTTCTTT. This chain uses TRBV2 with TRBJ1-1; TRBD1 is a possible D gene (6 bases). Germline loops: CDR1 SNHLY, CDR2 FYNNEI. This CDR3 region has 13 residues. Trimming took 9 bases from V and 1 from J, leaving 12 bases between them. Variable domain in full (rest from reference TRBV2 and TRBJ1-1): EPEVTQTPSHQVTQMGQEVILRCVPISNHLYFYWYRQILGQKVEFLVSFYNNEISEKSEIFDDQFSVERPDGSNFTLKIRSTKLEDSAMYFCARRDNPNTEAFFGQGTRLTVV.

The chain carries TRBV7-3 and TRBJ1-5; D not certain. Between the trimmed V and J ends, which lost 0 bases and 4 bases, there was a span of 10 bases. This CDR3 has 15 residues. Germline-derived CDR1 and CDR2 are SGHTA and FQGTGA. CDR3 nucleotides: TGTGCCAGCAGCTTAACCCGGCAGAGGAATCAGCCCCAGCATTTT. It codes for CASSLTRQRNQPQHF.

The J gene is TRBJ1-1, the V gene TRBV9; 7 bases match TRBD1. Germline V gene sequence: CDR1 SGDLS, CDR2 YYNGEE. V trimming: 4 bases; J trimming: 3 bases; junction bases outside the gene matches: 3. CDR3 length equals 13 residues. The CDR3 DNA sequence: TGTGCCAGCAGCCCTACAGGGGACACTGAAGCTTTCTTT. Translating gives CASSPTGDTEAFF.

This clone was found once. The rearrangement uses TRBV2 and TRBJ2-3, with a weak D call TRBD2 (5 bases). The CDR3 loop spans 12 amino acids. Germline V gene lookup returns CDR1 SNHLY and CDR2 FYNNEI. Trimming removed 4 bases from V and 6 bases from J, with 8 bases in between. CDR3 coding DNA: TGTGCCAGCAGTGTGGAGGAGGATACGCAGTATTTT. Protein product: CASSVEEDTQYF.

The chain has TRBV19 and TRBJ2-7, with D maybe TRBD1 (5 bases). The CDR3 sequence is 14 residues long. The V gene lost 6 bases and the J gene lost 0 bases, with 12 bases spanning the gap. Germline lookup yields CDR1 LNHDA and CDR2 SQIVND (reference sequence). CDR3 region: CASSRTSVSYEQYF. CDR3 nucleotides: TGTGCCAGTAGCCGGACAAGCGTCTCCTACGAGCAGTACTTC.

This chain links TRBV9 with TRBJ2-5; D ambiguous. CDR3 length: 14 residues. V was shortened by 0 bases and J by 8 bases, with 14 bases between the two germline ends. Germline V CDR1 and CDR2: SGDLS, YYNGEE. The CDR3 sequence is CASSVDSRLATQYF. The CDR3 bases are TGTGCCAGCAGCGTAGATTCCCGTCTGGCCACCCAGTACTTC.

This clone is a singleton in its sample. The CDR3 spells CASSQVEGTDTQYF. The CDR3 DNA is TGCGCCAGCAGCCAAGTGGAGGGCACAGATACGCAGTATTTT. This chain joins TRBV4-1 and TRBJ2-3; perhaps TRBD2 as D (5 bases). This CDR3 comprises 14 residues. V shed 1 base and J shed 1 base, with 6 bases lying between them. Germline V gene lookup returns CDR1 MGHRA and CDR2 YSYEKL.

This chain joins TRBV28 and TRBJ2-1, with D perhaps matching TRBD2 (5 bases). CDR3 length equals 13 residues. Per the germline V gene, CDR1 is MDHEN and CDR2 is SYDVKM. V dropped 3 bases and J dropped 10 bases, with 13 bases sitting between them. CDR3 protein: CASSLLQDWEQFF. The CDR3 DNA sequence: TGTGCCAGCAGTTTGCTCCAGGACTGGGAGCAGTTCTTC. The entire variable domain, with the rest obtained from reference TRBV28 and TRBJ2-1, is as follows: DVKVTQSSRYLVKRTGEKVFLECVQDMDHENMFWYRQDPGLGLRLIYFSYDVKMKEKGDIPEGYSVSREKKERFSLILESASTNQTSMYLCASSLLQDWEQFFGPGTRLTVL.

The chain couples TRBV7-9 to TRBJ1-3; the D gene is possibly TRBD1 (6 bases). The CDR3 sequence is 15 residues long. The germline V gene encodes CDR1 SEHNR and CDR2 FQNEAQ (reference sequence). Trimming removed 11 bases at V and 0 bases at J, with 17 bases between. CDR3 sequence: CAVGAPKSSGNTIYF. CDR3 nucleotide sequence: TGTGCCGTGGGGGCACCAAAGAGCTCTGGAAACACCATATATTTT.

The chain employs TRBV11-2 and TRBJ1-1, with 7 bases matching TRBD1. V lost 3 bases to trimming and J lost 4 bases; unmatched junction nucleotides: 5. The germline gives CDR1 SGHAT, CDR2 FQNNGV. This CDR3 is built from 14 residues. This CDR3 reads CASSLHTGVTEAFF. CDR3 nucleotide sequence: TGTGCCAGCAGCTTGCACACAGGGGTCACTGAAGCTTTCTTT.